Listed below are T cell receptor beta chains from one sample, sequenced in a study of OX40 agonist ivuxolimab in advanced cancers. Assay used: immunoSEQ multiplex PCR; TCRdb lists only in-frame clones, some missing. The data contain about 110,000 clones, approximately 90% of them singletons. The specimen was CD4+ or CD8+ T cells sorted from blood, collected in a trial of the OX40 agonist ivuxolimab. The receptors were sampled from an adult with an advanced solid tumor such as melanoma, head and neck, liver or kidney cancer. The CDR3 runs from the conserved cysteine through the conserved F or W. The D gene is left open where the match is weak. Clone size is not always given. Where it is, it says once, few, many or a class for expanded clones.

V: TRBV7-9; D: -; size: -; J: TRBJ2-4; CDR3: CASSSDTPPKNIQYF; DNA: TGTGCCAGCAGCTCTGACACTCCTCCAAAAAACATTCAGTACTTC
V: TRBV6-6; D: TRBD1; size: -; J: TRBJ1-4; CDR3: CASRPGQGNEKLFF; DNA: TGTGCCAGCAGACCGGGACAGGGGAATGAAAAACTGTTTTTT
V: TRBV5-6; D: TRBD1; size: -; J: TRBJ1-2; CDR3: CASSSRTGGGYGYTF; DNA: TGTGCCAGCAGCTCTAGGACAGGGGGCGGCTATGGCTACACCTTC
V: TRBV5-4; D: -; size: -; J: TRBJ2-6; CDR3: CASSLARRTLGANVLTF; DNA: TGTGCCAGCAGCTTGGCTCGCAGGACTCTCGGGGCCAACGTCCTGACTTTC
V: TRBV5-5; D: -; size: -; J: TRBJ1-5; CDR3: CASSLVPGPSNQPQHF; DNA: TGTGCCAGCAGCTTGGTACCGGGACCTAGCAATCAGCCCCAGCATTTT
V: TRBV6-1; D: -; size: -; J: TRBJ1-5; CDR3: CASESPGFNQPQHF; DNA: TGTGCCAGCGAGAGTCCCGGATTTAATCAGCCCCAGCATTTT
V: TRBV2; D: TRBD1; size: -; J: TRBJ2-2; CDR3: CASGGQGYTGELFF; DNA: TGTGCCAGCGGAGGACAGGGGTACACCGGGGAGCTGTTTTTT
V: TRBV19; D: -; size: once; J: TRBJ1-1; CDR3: CASSGQPMNTEAFF; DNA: TGTGCCAGTTCCGGACAACCCATGAACACTGAAGCTTTCTTT
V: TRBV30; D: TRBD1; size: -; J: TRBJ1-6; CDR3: CAWKAEGAGDNSPLHF; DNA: TGTGCCTGGAAAGCGGAGGGGGCAGGGGATAATTCACCCCTCCACTTT
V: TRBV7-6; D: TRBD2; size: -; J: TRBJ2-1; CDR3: CASSLARSGGDNEQFF; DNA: TGTGCCAGCAGCTTAGCGCGTAGCGGGGGGGACAATGAGCAGTTCTTC
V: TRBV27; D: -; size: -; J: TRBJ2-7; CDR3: CASTRAGRGGSTYEQYF; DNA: TGTGCCAGCACACGGGCCGGGCGGGGCGGATCGACCTACGAGCAGTACTTC
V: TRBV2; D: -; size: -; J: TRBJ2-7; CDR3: CASSQESYEQYF; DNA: TGTGCCAGCAGCCAGGAGTCCTACGAGCAGTACTTC
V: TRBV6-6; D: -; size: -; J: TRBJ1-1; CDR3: CASSWDPRAEAFF; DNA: TGTGCCAGCAGTTGGGACCCCAGGGCTGAAGCTTTCTTT
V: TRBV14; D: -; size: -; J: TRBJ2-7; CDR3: CASSQLGEAYEQYF; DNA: TGTGCCAGCAGCCAACTTGGGGAAGCCTACGAGCAGTACTTC
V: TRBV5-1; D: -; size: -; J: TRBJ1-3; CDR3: CASSRDGTGNTIYF; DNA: TGCGCCAGCAGTAGAGACGGCACTGGAAACACCATATATTTT
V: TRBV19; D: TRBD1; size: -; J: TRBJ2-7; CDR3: CATHSGRGTHEQYF; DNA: TGTGCCACCCACTCCGGCAGGGGGACGCACGAGCAGTACTTC
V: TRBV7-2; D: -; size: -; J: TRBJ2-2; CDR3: CASSIQEAGELFF; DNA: TGTGCCAGCAGCATCCAGGAAGCCGGGGAGCTGTTTTTT
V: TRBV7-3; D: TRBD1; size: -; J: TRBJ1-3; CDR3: CASSKDRGRGNTIYF; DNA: TGTGCCAGCAGCAAGGACAGGGGAAGAGGAAACACCATATATTTT
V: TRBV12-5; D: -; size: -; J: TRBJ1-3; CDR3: CASGGTSGNTIYF; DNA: TGTGCTAGTGGTGGGACATCTGGAAACACCATATATTTT
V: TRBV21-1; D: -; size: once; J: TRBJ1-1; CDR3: CASSNFGGAEAFF; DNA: TGTGCCAGCAGCAATTTCGGGGGGGCTGAAGCTTTCTTT
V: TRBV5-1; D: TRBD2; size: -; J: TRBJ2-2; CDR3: CASSTTTGEGGELFF; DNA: TGCGCCAGCAGCACTACGACGGGGGAGGGCGGGGAGCTGTTTTTT
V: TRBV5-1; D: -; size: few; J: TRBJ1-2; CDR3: CASSLAGRVGYGYTF; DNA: TGCGCCAGCAGCTTGGCCGGCAGGGTTGGATATGGCTACACCTTC
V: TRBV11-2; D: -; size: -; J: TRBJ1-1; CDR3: CASSFHTEAFF; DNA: TGTGCCAGCAGCTTCCACACTGAAGCTTTCTTT
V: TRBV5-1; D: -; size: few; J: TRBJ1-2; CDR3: CASSSSGELYYGYTF; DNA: TGCGCCAGCAGCTCCTCAGGGGAACTCTACTATGGCTACACCTTC
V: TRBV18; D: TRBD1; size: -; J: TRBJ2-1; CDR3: CASSPNRGGSYNEQFF; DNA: TGTGCCAGCTCACCTAACAGGGGTGGCTCCTACAATGAGCAGTTCTTC
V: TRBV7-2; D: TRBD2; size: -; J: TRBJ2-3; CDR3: CASSLRAGDVPDTQYF; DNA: TGTGCCAGCAGCTTAAGGGCGGGGGACGTCCCAGATACGCAGTATTTT
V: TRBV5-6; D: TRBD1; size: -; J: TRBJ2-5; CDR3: CASSRRTGAQETQYF; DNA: TGTGCCAGCAGCCGCAGGACAGGGGCACAAGAGACCCAGTACTTC
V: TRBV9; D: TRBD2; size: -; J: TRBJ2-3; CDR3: CASSVVGGSADTQYF; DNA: TGTGCCAGCAGCGTAGTGGGCGGGAGCGCAGATACGCAGTATTTT
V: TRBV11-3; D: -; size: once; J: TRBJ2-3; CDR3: CASRKADTQYF; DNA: TGTGCCAGCCGGAAGGCGGATACGCAGTATTTT